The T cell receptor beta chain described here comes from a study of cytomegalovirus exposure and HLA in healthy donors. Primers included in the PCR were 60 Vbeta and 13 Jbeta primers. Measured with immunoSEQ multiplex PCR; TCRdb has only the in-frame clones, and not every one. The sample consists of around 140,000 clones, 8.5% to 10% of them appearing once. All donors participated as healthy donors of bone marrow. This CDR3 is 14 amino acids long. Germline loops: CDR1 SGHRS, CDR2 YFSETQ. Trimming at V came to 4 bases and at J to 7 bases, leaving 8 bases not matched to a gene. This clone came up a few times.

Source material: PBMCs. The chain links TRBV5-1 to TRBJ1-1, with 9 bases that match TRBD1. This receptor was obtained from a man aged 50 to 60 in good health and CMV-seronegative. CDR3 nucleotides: TGCGCCAGCAGCCACACACAGGGGGCGGTTGAAGCTTTCTTT. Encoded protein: CASSHTQGAVEAFF.